The present T cell receptor (beta chain) was sequenced within a study of graft-versus-host responses after intestinal transplantation. CDR1 and CDR2 from the germline V gene are MNHNY and SVGAGI (reference sequence). The CDR3 loop spans 15 amino acids. Trimming pared 3 bases from V and 0 bases from J, leaving 9 bases between. This clone was picked up one time. TCRdb keeps only in-frame clones here, not all; method: immunoSEQ multiplex PCR. This sample has 20,000 to 25,000 clones; 80% to 90% occur once, and the top ten carry under 6.5%. The genes are TRBV6-6 and TRBJ2-1; no clear D gene. The TCR was taken from a human patient who received an intestinal transplant, so some T cells may come from the graft donor. The material sequenced was PBMCs, taken roughly 65 days after intestinal transplantation. CDR3 in DNA: TGTGCCAGCAGTTATAGCCCGAGCTCCTACAATGAGCAGTTCTTC. Translating gives CASSYSPSSYNEQFF.